This T cell receptor beta chain was observed in a study of PD-1 blockade in classical Hodgkin lymphoma. Turning to this clone: Its target is not known.

Trimming cost V 4 bases and J 13 bases; bases outside gene matches: 7. The CDR3 covers 14 residues. CDR1 is WSHSY and CDR2 is SAAADI in the germline V gene. The table came from immunoSEQ multiplex PCR; TCRdb's copy has only in-frame clones and leaves some out. The sample lists some 39,000 clones; almost 90% were seen once. Overall study findings and caveats: Those achieving complete response showed baseline diversity like newly diagnosed patients. At C4D1, TCR diversity had climbed significantly for CD4+ cells, though not for CD8+ cells. After ASCT, patients who started nivolumab under 1 year later were excluded.

No patient escaped relapse after autologous stem cell transplantation, and brentuximab vedotin exposure varied. Relapsed/refractory classical Hodgkin lymphoma patients had complete, partial or progressive responses. The chain recombines TRBV10-2 with TRBJ2-4; TRBD2 aligns across 13 bases. The receptor comes from a human donor with classical Hodgkin lymphoma. This specimen was peripheral blood mononuclear cells (PBMCs), taken at baseline. The CDR3 DNA follows: TGCGCCAGCAGTGCAGGACTAGCGGGAGAGATCCAGTACTTC. It translates to CASSAGLAGEIQYF.